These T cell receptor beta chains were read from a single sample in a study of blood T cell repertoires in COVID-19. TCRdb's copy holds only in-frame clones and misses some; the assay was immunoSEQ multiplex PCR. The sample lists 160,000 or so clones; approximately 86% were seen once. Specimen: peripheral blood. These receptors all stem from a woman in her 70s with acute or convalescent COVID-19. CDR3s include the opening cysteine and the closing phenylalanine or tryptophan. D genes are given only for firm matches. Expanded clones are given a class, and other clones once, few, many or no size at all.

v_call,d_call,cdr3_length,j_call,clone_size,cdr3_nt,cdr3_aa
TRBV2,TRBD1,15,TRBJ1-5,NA,TGTGCCAGCAGGGAGGGGACAGGGGTACATCAGCCCCAGCATTTT,CASREGTGVHQPQHF
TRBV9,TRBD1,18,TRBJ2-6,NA,TGTGCCAGCAGCACGCGAGGACAGGGCGAATCTGGGGCCAACGTCCTGACTTTC,CASSTRGQGESGANVLTF
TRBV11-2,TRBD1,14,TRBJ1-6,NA,TGTGCCAGCAGCTTAGGACAGGGGAATTCACCCCTCCACTTT,CASSLGQGNSPLHF
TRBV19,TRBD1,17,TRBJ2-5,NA,TGTGCCAGTAGTCCCAGAGGACAGGGGTTTTTGACGGAGACCCAGTACTTC,CASSPRGQGFLTETQYF
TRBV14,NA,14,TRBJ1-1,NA,TGTGCCAGCAGCCTACAGGGAGCCTTAGCGGAAGCTTTCTTT,CASSLQGALAEAFF
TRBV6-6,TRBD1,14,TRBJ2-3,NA,TGTGCCAGCAGGACAGGGGGTCGCACAGATACGCAGTATTTT,CASRTGGRTDTQYF
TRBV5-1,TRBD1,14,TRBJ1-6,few,TGCGCCAGCAGCACGGACAGGGTTGGTTCACCCCTCCACTTT,CASSTDRVGSPLHF
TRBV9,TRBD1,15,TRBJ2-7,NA,TGTGCCAGCAGCGCAGGACAGGGTAACTTCTACGAGCAGTACTTC,CASSAGQGNFYEQYF
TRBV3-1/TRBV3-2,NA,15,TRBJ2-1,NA,TGTGCCAGCAGCCAAAATCCAGGGTCCTACAATGAGCAGTTCTTC,CASSQNPGSYNEQFF
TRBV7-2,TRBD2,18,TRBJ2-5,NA,TGTGCCAGCAGCTTAGCGGGACTAGCGGGGGGGCCTGGAAAGACCCAGTACTTC,CASSLAGLAGGPGKTQYF
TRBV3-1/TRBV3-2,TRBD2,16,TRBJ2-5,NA,TGTGCCAGCAGCCAAGATCCTAGCGGGGGGGGAAAGACCCAGTACTTC,CASSQDPSGGGKTQYF
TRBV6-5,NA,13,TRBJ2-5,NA,TGTGCCAGCAGCCCCGCGGGGAGGGAGACCCAGTACTTC,CASSPAGRETQYF
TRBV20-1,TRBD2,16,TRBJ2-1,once,TGCAGTGCTAGTCCTGCCCGGGGACTAGCGGGGGGGGAGCAGTTCTTC,CSASPARGLAGGEQFF
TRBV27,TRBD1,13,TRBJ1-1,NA,TGTGCCAGCAGACAGACAGGGGGCCGGGAAGCTTTCTTT,CASRQTGGREAFF
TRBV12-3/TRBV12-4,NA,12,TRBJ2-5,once,TGTGCCAGCAGCCTCTACTCTGGGACCCAGTACTTC,CASSLYSGTQYF
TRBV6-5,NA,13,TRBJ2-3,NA,TGTGCCACAGGGGGGTACCCGGCGCTGACGCAGTATTTT,CATGGYPALTQYF
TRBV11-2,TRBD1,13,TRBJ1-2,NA,TGTGCCAGCAGCTCGGGACAGGCCTATGGCTACACCTTC,CASSSGQAYGYTF
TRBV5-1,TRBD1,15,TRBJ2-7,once,TGCGCCAGCAGCCCGACGGGACAGGTAAAACACGAGCAGTACTTC,CASSPTGQVKHEQYF
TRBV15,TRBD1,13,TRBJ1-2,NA,TGTGCCACCAGCAAGGACAGGCAAAATGGCTACACCTTC,CATSKDRQNGYTF
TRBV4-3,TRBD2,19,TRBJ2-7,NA,TGCGCCAGCAGCCTAAGCTGGACTAGCGGGGGGCTTCTCTCCTACGAGCAGTACTTC,CASSLSWTSGGLLSYEQYF
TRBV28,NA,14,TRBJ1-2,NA,TGTGCCAGCAGTTTGGGTCAGGGGAACTATGGCTACACCTTC,CASSLGQGNYGYTF
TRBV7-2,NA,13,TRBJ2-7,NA,TGTGCCAGCAGCTTAAACAGCCCCTACGAGCAGTACTTC,CASSLNSPYEQYF
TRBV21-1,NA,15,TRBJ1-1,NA,TGTGCCAGCAGCACCCCGGCCGGGGTGTACACTGAAGCTTTCTTT,CASSTPAGVYTEAFF
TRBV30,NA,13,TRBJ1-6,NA,TGTGCCTGGAGTGCCAGGGAACAGTCGCCCCTCCACTTT,CAWSAREQSPLHF
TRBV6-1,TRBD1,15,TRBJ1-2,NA,TGTGCCAGCAGTGAAGTTGGCACAGGGGGCTATGGCTACACCTTC,CASSEVGTGGYGYTF
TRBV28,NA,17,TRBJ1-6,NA,TGTGCCAGCAGATTCCGTTTGGACAGCTACTATAATTCACCCCTCCACTTT,CASRFRLDSYYNSPLHF
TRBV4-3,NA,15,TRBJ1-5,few,TGCGCCAGCAGCCAAGAAGGGGGTGGCAATCAGCCCCAGCATTTT,CASSQEGGGNQPQHF
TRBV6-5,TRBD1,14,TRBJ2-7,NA,TGTGCCAGCAGTCCCAGGACAGGGGGGTACGAGCAGTACTTC,CASSPRTGGYEQYF
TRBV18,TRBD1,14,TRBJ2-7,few,TGTGCCAGCTCACCAAACAGGGGGCCCTACGAGCAGTACTTC,CASSPNRGPYEQYF
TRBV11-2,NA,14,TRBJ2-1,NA,TGTGCCAGCGCTTCCTCGGTAGTATCCAATGAGCAGTTCTTC,CASASSVVSNEQFF
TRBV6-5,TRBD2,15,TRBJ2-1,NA,TGTGCCAGCAGTTACCCGGGACTAGCACGAGGTGAGCAGTTCTTC,CASSYPGLARGEQFF
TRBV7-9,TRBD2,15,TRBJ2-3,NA,TGTGCCAGCAGCTTAGCAGCGGGGAGCACAGATACGCAGTATTTT,CASSLAAGSTDTQYF
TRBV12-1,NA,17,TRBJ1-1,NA,TGTGCCAGCAGCCTTGATGGGACAGGGGTCGCGAACACTGAAGCTTTCTTT,CASSLDGTGVANTEAFF
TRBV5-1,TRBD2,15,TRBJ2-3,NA,TGCGCCAGCAGCTTGCAGACTAGCGGGGGAGATACGCAGTATTTT,CASSLQTSGGDTQYF
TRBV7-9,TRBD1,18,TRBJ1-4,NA,TGTGCCAGCAGCCCGTTGTTGGCGGGACAGGGCAATAATGAAAAACTGTTTTTT,CASSPLLAGQGNNEKLFF
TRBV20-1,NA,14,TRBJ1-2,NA,TGCAGTGCTAGTACAGGTAGTTCCTCTGATGGCTACACCTTC,CSASTGSSSDGYTF
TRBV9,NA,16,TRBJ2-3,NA,TGTGCCAGCAGCGTAGGAGAAGGGAGAGGATCAGATACGCAGTATTTT,CASSVGEGRGSDTQYF
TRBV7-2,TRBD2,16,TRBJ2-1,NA,TGTGCCAGCAGCTTCCGGGGGGGACCCGCTGGGGTAGAGCAGTTCTTC,CASSFRGGPAGVEQFF
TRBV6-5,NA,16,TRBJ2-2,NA,TGTGCCAGCAGTTATCATGGACAGAGCAACACCGGGGAGCTGTTTTTT,CASSYHGQSNTGELFF
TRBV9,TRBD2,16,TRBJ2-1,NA,TGTGCCAGCAGCGAGAGGACTAGCGGGGGGGCCAATGAGCAGTTCTTC,CASSERTSGGANEQFF
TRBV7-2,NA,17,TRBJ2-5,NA,TGTGCCAGCAGCCCTGATCTGGCGGACTTGCCTTGGAAGACCCAGTACTTC,CASSPDLADLPWKTQYF
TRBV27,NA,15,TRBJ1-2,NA,TGTGCCAGCAGTTTCTCAAGCCTTAACGGGTATGGCTACACCTTC,CASSFSSLNGYGYTF
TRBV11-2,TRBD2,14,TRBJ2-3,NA,TGTGCCAGCAGCCCAGCGGGGGGATCGGATACGCAGTATTTT,CASSPAGGSDTQYF
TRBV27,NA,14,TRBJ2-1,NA,TGTGCCAGCAGCAGACAGGTTACGTACAATGAGCAGTTCTTC,CASSRQVTYNEQFF
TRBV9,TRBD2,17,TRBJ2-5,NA,TGTGCCAGCAGTGGCGGGCTAGCGGGGGGCCCAGGGGAGACCCAGTACTTC,CASSGGLAGGPGETQYF
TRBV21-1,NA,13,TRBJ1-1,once,TGTGCCAGCAGTTACAGGGTATACACTGAAGCTTTCTTT,CASSYRVYTEAFF
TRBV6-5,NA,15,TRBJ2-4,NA,TGTGCCAGCAGTTACTCTTCCGTTAACAAAAACATTCAGTACTTC,CASSYSSVNKNIQYF
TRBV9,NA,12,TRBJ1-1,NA,TGTGCCAGCAGAGGAGTTCAAACTGAAGCTTTCTTT,CASRGVQTEAFF
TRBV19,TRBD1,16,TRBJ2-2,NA,TGTGCCAGTAGCCACCCGGGACAGGGGAACACCGGGGAGCTGTTTTTT,CASSHPGQGNTGELFF
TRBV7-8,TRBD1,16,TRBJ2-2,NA,TGTGCCAGCAGCCGAAGGACAGGGGCGAACACCGGGGAGCTGTTTTTT,CASSRRTGANTGELFF
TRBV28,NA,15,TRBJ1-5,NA,TGTGCCAGCACGAACGGGGGGGGCGCTGGTCAGCCCCAGCATTTT,CASTNGGGAGQPQHF
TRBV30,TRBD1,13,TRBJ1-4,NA,TGTGCCTGTCCGGGACAGGGTTACGAAAAACTGTTTTTT,CACPGQGYEKLFF
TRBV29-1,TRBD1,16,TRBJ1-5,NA,TGCAGCGTTAAGGTAACAGGGGGTGATAGCAATCAGCCCCAGCATTTT,CSVKVTGGDSNQPQHF
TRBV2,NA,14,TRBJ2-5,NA,TGTGCCAGCAAGAGGTTTAGCTTTCAAGAGACCCAGTACTTC,CASKRFSFQETQYF
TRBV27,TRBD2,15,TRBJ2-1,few,TGTGCCAGCAGTCGGGCGGCTAGCGGTCTCAATGAGCAGTTCTTC,CASSRAASGLNEQFF
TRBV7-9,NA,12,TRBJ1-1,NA,TGTGCCAGCAGCTTTGACATTCAGCAAGCTTTCTTT,CASSFDIQQAFF